A selection of T cell receptor beta chains follows, all from one sample in a study of control samples from healthy donors and cancer patients. Some clones are missing from TCRdb's copy, which holds only in-frame ones; the method was immunoSEQ multiplex PCR. The profile shows around 99,000 clones, 75% to 90% of them singletons. The sample taken for sequencing was blood. The receptors derive from a woman in her forties or fifties in good health. CDR3s include the opening cysteine and the closing phenylalanine or tryptophan. A D gene is named only where the DNA matches it firmly. Clone size is shown for a subset of rows, as once, few, many or a class of expanded clone.

d_gene	v_gene	j_gene	abundance	CDR3aa	CDR3nt
.	TRBV4-3	TRBJ2-2	.	CASSQDLAGELFF	TGCGCCAGCAGCCAAGATTTGGCGGGGGAGCTGTTTTTT
TRBD2	TRBV3-1/TRBV3-2	TRBJ2-3	.	CASSQRAGGPSDTQYF	TGTGCCAGCAGCCAACGAGCGGGGGGGCCATCCGATACGCAGTATTTT
.	TRBV23-1	TRBJ1-5	.	CASEGGLRAQHF	TGCGCCAGCGAGGGGGGGCTTAGGGCCCAGCATTTT
.	TRBV12-3/TRBV12-4	TRBJ1-6	.	CASSFLGDSPLHF	TGTGCCAGCAGTTTTCTTGGGGATTCACCCCTCCACTTT
TRBD1	TRBV19	TRBJ1-6	few	CASSPGQVGGSPLHF	TGTGCCAGTAGTCCGGGACAGGTCGGCGGATCACCCCTCCACTTT
.	TRBV7-2	TRBJ2-5	few	CASSLALTLEETQYF	TGTGCCAGCAGCTTAGCGCTGACTCTTGAGGAGACCCAGTACTTC
.	TRBV5-1	TRBJ1-1	.	CASSFEHSNTEAFF	TGCGCCAGCAGCTTTGAACATTCGAACACTGAAGCTTTCTTT
.	TRBV7-2	TRBJ1-2	.	CASSPRAQNYGYTF	TGTGCCAGCAGCCCAAGGGCCCAGAACTATGGCTACACCTTC
TRBD1	TRBV30	TRBJ2-7	once	CAWSVFGQGVEYEQYF	TGTGCCTGGAGCGTCTTCGGACAGGGGGTTGAATACGAGCAGTACTTC
TRBD1	TRBV27	TRBJ2-1	once	CASSWTGGLREQFF	TGTGCCAGCAGTTGGACAGGGGGGCTCAGAGAGCAGTTCTTC
.	TRBV30	TRBJ1-2	.	CASPRRSRVAGYTF	TGTGCCTCCCCCCGGAGGAGCAGGGTGGCGGGCTACACCTTC
.	TRBV7-2	TRBJ2-1	.	CASSSVRFLSDEQFF	TGTGCCAGCAGCTCGGTTCGATTTTTATCCGATGAGCAGTTCTTC
.	TRBV18	TRBJ2-2	.	CASSPGVAGKITGELFF	TGTGCCAGCTCACCGGGGGTCGCGGGGAAGATCACCGGGGAGCTGTTTTTT
TRBD2	TRBV7-7	TRBJ2-5	.	CASSLAGTNTETQYF	TGTGCCAGCAGCTTAGCTGGGACTAACACCGAGACCCAGTACTTC
.	TRBV10-2	TRBJ1-1	.	CASGEANTEAFF	TGCGCCAGCGGAGAAGCGAACACTGAAGCTTTCTTT
.	TRBV3-1/TRBV3-2	TRBJ2-7	.	CASSRTGGRYEQYF	TGTGCCAGCAGTCGGACGGGCGGACGGTACGAGCAGTACTTC
.	TRBV7-3	TRBJ2-2	.	CASSITGFGELFF	TGTGCCAGCAGCATTACAGGGTTCGGGGAGCTGTTTTTT
.	TRBV11-2	TRBJ2-3	.	CASSSADTQYF	TGTGCCAGCAGCTCCGCCGATACGCAGTATTTT
.	TRBV19	TRBJ2-3	.	CASSIGQGADTQYF	TGTGCCAGTAGTATAGGGCAGGGCGCAGATACGCAGTATTTT
TRBD1	TRBV29-1	TRBJ1-2	.	CSADRGQGVTNYGYTF	TGCAGCGCCGACAGGGGACAGGGTGTGACAAACTATGGCTACACCTTC
.	TRBV7-9	TRBJ1-1	few	CASSPGWGEDTEAFF	TGTGCCAGCAGCCCCGGGTGGGGTGAGGACACTGAAGCTTTCTTT
TRBD1	TRBV4-1	TRBJ2-2	.	CASTREGGPSTTGELFF	TGCGCCAGCACCCGAGAAGGGGGCCCCAGCACCACCGGGGAGCTGTTTTTT
.	TRBV7-9	TRBJ1-1	.	CASSSDRNTEAFF	TGTGCCAGCAGCTCGGACAGAAACACTGAAGCTTTCTTT
TRBD1	TRBV6-5	TRBJ1-1	few	CASSLNRGQAFF	TGTGCCAGCAGCCTAAACAGGGGCCAAGCTTTCTTT
.	TRBV27	TRBJ2-6	.	CASTDLEGRTGANVLTF	TGTGCCAGCACTGACCTCGAGGGGCGGACGGGGGCCAACGTCCTGACTTTC
.	TRBV29-1	TRBJ1-1	.	CSADFLGGSEAFF	TGCAGCGCCGATTTTCTCGGCGGGTCTGAAGCTTTCTTT
.	TRBV7-9	TRBJ1-1	.	CASSLWGRGTEAFF	TGTGCCAGCAGCTTATGGGGTAGAGGCACTGAAGCTTTCTTT
.	TRBV24-1	TRBJ2-1	.	CATSDHYGPQGEQFF	TGTGCCACCAGTGACCACTATGGGCCACAGGGTGAGCAGTTCTTC
.	TRBV18	TRBJ2-5	once	CASSPTREETQYF	TGTGCCAGCTCACCCACCAGGGAAGAGACCCAGTACTTC
.	TRBV6-4	TRBJ2-3	.	CASSEARFVTDTQYF	TGTGCCAGCAGTGAAGCTCGGTTTGTCACAGATACGCAGTATTTT
.	TRBV7-2	TRBJ1-5	.	CASSLGSAGNQPQHF	TGTGCCAGCAGCTTAGGGTCGGCGGGCAATCAGCCCCAGCATTTT
.	TRBV29-1	TRBJ1-2	.	CSVDPQGRGGYTF	TGCAGCGTTGACCCCCAGGGGCGCGGTGGCTACACCTTC
TRBD1	TRBV5-1	TRBJ1-2	.	CASTDRTGNYGYTF	TGCGCCAGCACCGATAGGACAGGAAACTATGGCTACACCTTC
TRBD1	TRBV6-5	TRBJ1-2	.	CASKMTGNDGYGYTF	TGTGCCAGCAAAATGACAGGGAATGATGGCTATGGCTACACCTTC
TRBD1	TRBV3-1/TRBV3-2	TRBJ2-7	.	CASSPLTYRGSYEQYF	TGTGCCAGCAGCCCCCTTACCTACAGGGGCTCCTACGAGCAGTACTTC
.	TRBV30	TRBJ1-1	.	CAWSGQVNTEAFF	TGTGCCTGGAGCGGGCAGGTGAACACTGAAGCTTTCTTT
TRBD1	TRBV19	TRBJ1-1	.	CASSRSDRVVREAFF	TGTGCCAGTAGTAGGTCCGACAGGGTGGTCCGAGAAGCTTTCTTT
.	TRBV7-9	TRBJ2-1	few	CASSLGQGISPYNEQFF	TGTGCCAGCAGCTTAGGGCAGGGTATATCGCCTTACAATGAGCAGTTCTTC
.	TRBV25-1	TRBJ1-4	.	CASSGLEKLFF	TGTGCCAGCAGTGGCTTAGAAAAACTGTTTTTT
.	TRBV30	TRBJ1-3	once	CAWSRRLSGNTIYF	TGTGCCTGGAGCCGGAGGCTTTCTGGAAACACCATATATTTT
.	TRBV6-4	TRBJ1-2	once	CASSIGGNYGYTF	TGTGCCAGCAGCATTGGGGGTAACTATGGCTACACCTTC
.	TRBV10-2	TRBJ2-3	.	CASWGRNTQYF	TGCGCCAGCTGGGGAAGGAATACGCAGTATTTT
.	TRBV9	TRBJ2-3	once	CASSVVWDSTRDTQYF	TGTGCCAGCAGCGTAGTCTGGGATTCCACACGAGATACGCAGTATTTT
.	TRBV3-1/TRBV3-2	TRBJ1-1	few	CASSLAGTTEAFF	TGTGCCAGCAGCCTAGCAGGTACGACTGAAGCTTTCTTT
.	TRBV10-1	TRBJ2-3	.	CASSESANPRADTQYF	TGCGCCAGCAGTGAGTCCGCTAACCCCCGGGCAGATACGCAGTATTTT
.	TRBV5-1	TRBJ1-2	.	CASSMGGQNYGYTF	TGCGCCAGCAGTATGGGGGGGCAGAACTATGGCTACACCTTC
.	TRBV18	TRBJ1-1	.	CASSLRGVNTEAFF	TGTGCCAGCTCCTTAAGAGGGGTGAACACTGAAGCTTTCTTT
TRBD2	TRBV10-2	TRBJ2-3	.	CASSDSGGTDTQYF	TGCGCCAGCAGTGACAGCGGGGGAACAGATACGCAGTATTTT
.	TRBV9	TRBJ1-1	.	CASSVVVGEAFF	TGTGCCAGCAGCGTAGTGGTTGGTGAAGCTTTCTTT
.	TRBV6-6	TRBJ2-7	few	CASSLPGTTEQYF	TGTGCCAGCAGTTTACCCGGGACGACCGAGCAGTACTTC
.	TRBV18	TRBJ1-2	few	CASSPRVANGYTF	TGTGCCAGCTCCCCCCGGGTCGCTAATGGCTACACCTTC
.	TRBV27	TRBJ1-6	.	CASSLRAAYNSPLHF	TGTGCCAGCAGTTTAAGGGCAGCCTATAATTCACCCCTCCACTTT
.	TRBV14	TRBJ2-1	.	CASSQGPLQYEQFF	TGTGCCAGCAGCCAAGGTCCACTACAGTATGAGCAGTTCTTC
.	TRBV5-6	TRBJ1-1	.	CASSLLGRNTEAFF	TGTGCCAGCAGCTTACTAGGGAGGAACACTGAAGCTTTCTTT
.	TRBV7-2	TRBJ2-3	.	CASSLSAGQRTDTQYF	TGTGCCAGCAGCTTAAGTGCGGGACAGAGGACAGATACGCAGTATTTT
.	TRBV4-1	TRBJ2-3	.	CASSQSKAGVYTDTQYF	TGCGCCAGCAGCCAATCTAAAGCAGGGGTCTACACAGATACGCAGTATTTT
.	TRBV2	TRBJ1-2	.	CASSYRDEDGYTF	TGTGCCAGCAGTTACAGGGACGAAGATGGCTACACCTTC